The sequence of this TCR beta chain was determined in a study of T cell responses to AZD1222 COVID-19 vaccine (dated by TCRdb to the early 2020s). Looking at the study overall: Because spike-specific TCR depth and breadth did not differ between the two schedules, AZD1222 recipients who got a second dose at roughly 4 weeks were pooled with those who got a second dose at roughly 12 weeks. A total of 233 trial participants underwent TCR sequencing, of whom 207 received two doses of AZD1222 and some 25 received two doses of the MenACWY control vaccine. Trial participants were enrolled into age subgroups of 18-55, 56-69 and 70-plus years, which contained 148, 28 and 57 TCR-sequenced participants, respectively.

The CDR3 regions of human TCRbeta chains were analyzed by immunosequencing. As for the authors' bioinformatics: TCRs in the repertoires were compared against a reference library of SARS-CoV-2-specific TCRs that had been generated with the MIRA antigen-specificity platform. Breadth was defined as the fraction of unique TCRs that were SARS-CoV-2-associated, and depth was defined as the fraction of total T cells that were SARS-CoV-2-associated. Using the MIRA data, each spike-specific TCR was mapped to the spike region that the TCR reacts to and placed in a CD4 or CD8 class. Log10-transformed breadth and depth values were compared by one-way ANOVA with Sidak's multiple comparisons tests. Not all clones reach the TCRdb copy of this immuneACCESS table, which keeps in-frame sequences only. Checked studies attribute under half of the gap to unresolved V genes and leave the rest unexplained. The DNA was the basis for D and trimming; V, J and clone size are from that table. Present in this sample are about 100,000 clones, about 94% of which were seen just once. The biggest ten clones account for 2.2% of the sample.

Sample time point, as interpreted from the label and publication: baseline before first vaccination. Vaccinee samples came from UK trials COV001 and COV002, including a single-blind randomized controlled phase 2/3 trial of AZD1222 (ChAdOx1 nCoV-19) in healthy adults. Trial participant PBMC samples were collected at day 0 and day 28 after the second dose for TCRbeta chain sequencing. Deletion took 0 bases off V and 8 bases off J, with a span of 4 bases between the germline ends. The germline V gene encodes CDR1 LNHDA and CDR2 SQIVND (reference sequence). Its CDR3 holds 12 amino acids, cysteine through phenylalanine. Only the CDR3 DNA stays, 36 bases, in frame from base 1. Worth noting for this clone: Its antigen is still unknown. Within one base of it there is no much larger clone, and no base qualities were kept.

Overall study outcomes, separate from this receptor: Epitopes outside the regions mutated in the B.1.351 and B.1.1.7 variants were reportedly recognized by nearly half of the unique spike-specific TCRs. Because no day 14 peak-response samples were available, repertoires were characterized only after the peak T cell response. Conclusions about previously exposed vaccinees are limited, since just a handful of AZD1222 recipients were seropositive for SARS-CoV-2 at baseline. The whole spike protein was spanned by vaccine-associated CD4 TCRs, and dominant responses were seen in regions 160-218 and 743-854. In the small 56-69-year group, the increase in depth fell short of significance, most likely because of low power. Participants were mostly white British and included more females than males, and it was suggested by the authors that clonal diversity may have been underestimated. A significant rise in spike-specific TCR breadth and depth was observed after two AZD1222 doses relative to day 0 and relative to MenACWY recipients.

This sample comprised peripheral blood, obtained on day 0 of AZD1222 vaccination. The chain joins TRBV19 to TRBJ1-4; no D gene can be assigned with confidence. This clonotype was sampled from an adult in good health. The sequence in DNA is TGTGCCAGTAGTATAGAACGAGAAAAACTGTTTTTT. It codes for CASSIEREKLFF.